One sample yielded the 2 T cell receptor beta chains listed below, sequenced in a study of control samples from healthy donors and cancer patients. The data were produced by immunoSEQ multiplex PCR, yet TCRdb's version contains in-frame clones alone and is incomplete. The record lists fewer than 250,000 clones, of which the ten most abundant hold 2% to 2.5%. The source material was blood. Receptor source: a young woman in good health.

The CDR3: CAVSGGTDTQYF. The CDR3 coding sequence is TGTGCCGTATCGGGGGGCACAGATACGCAGTATTTT. The chain has TRBV10-3 and TRBJ2-3; weak D call: TRBD2 (6 bases). V lost 11 bases to trimming and J lost 1 base, with 10 bases between them. Germline V lookup: CDR1 ENHRY, CDR2 SYGVKD. The CDR3 is 12 residues long.

Worth noting for this clone: The same CDR3 also results from other DNA sequences found in this sample. J is TRBJ1-1 and V is TRBV6-5; D gene ambiguous. This CDR3 is 13 amino acids long. V lost 0 bases to trimming and J lost 0 bases, with 2 bases between them. The germline gives CDR1 MNHEY, CDR2 SVGAGI. The CDR3 loop is CASSYSLNTEAFF. The CDR3 bases are TGTGCCAGCAGTTACTCACTGAACACTGAAGCTTTCTTT.